The clone carrying this T cell receptor beta chain was detected once. Its antigen is unknown. CDR1 is SEHNR and CDR2 is FQNEAQ in the germline V gene (reference sequence). The ends were cut back, 3 bases at V and 2 bases at J, with 9 bases in the middle. CDR3 size: 14 residues. These data come from a study of OX40 agonist ivuxolimab in advanced cancers. Study-wide context: The dose of intravenous ivuxolimab that patients received every 2 weeks ranged from 0.01 to 10 mg/kg. Three patients got partial responses; one had hepatocellular carcinoma and two had cutaneous melanoma. Whole-study results and caveats: In general, CD8+ T cells held more expanded clones than CD4+ did, on average. With doses of 0.1 to 3.0 mg/kg, CD4+ and CD8+ blood T cells had undergone clonal expansion by week 6.

The assay was immunoSEQ multiplex PCR, and TCRdb's table has in-frame clones only and misses some. The sample lists tens of thousands of clones, 85% to 95% occurring once. The starting material was CD4+ or CD8+ T cells sorted from blood, obtained in a trial of the OX40 agonist ivuxolimab. This sequence was found in an adult with an advanced solid tumor such as melanoma, head and neck, liver or kidney cancer. The chain couples TRBV7-9 to TRBJ2-3, with D maybe TRBD1 (6 bases). CDR3 coding DNA: TGTGCCAGCAGCTTGGGACAAGACACAGATACGCAGTATTTT. Protein product: CASSLGQDTDTQYF.